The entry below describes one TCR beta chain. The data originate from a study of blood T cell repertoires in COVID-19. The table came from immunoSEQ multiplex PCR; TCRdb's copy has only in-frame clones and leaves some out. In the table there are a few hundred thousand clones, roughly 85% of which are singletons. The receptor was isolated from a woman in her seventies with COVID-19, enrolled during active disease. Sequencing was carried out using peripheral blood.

CDR3 nucleotide sequence: TGCAGCGTTGAAGAGGGCGGGAATTTCTATGGCTACACCTTC. Protein: CSVEEGGNFYGYTF. The chain is built from TRBV29-1 and TRBJ1-2; D gene uncertain. With 0 bases removed from V and 4 bases from J, the gap between germline ends came to 12 bases. The V gene's germline CDR1 is SQVTM and CDR2 ANQGSEA. There are 14 residues in the CDR3. The full variable domain, rest sourced from reference TRBV29-1 and TRBJ1-2, is SAVISQKPSRDICQRGTSLTIQCQVDSQVTMMFWYRQQPGQSLTLIATANQGSEATYESGFVIDKFPISRPNLTFSTLTVSNMSPEDSSIYLCSVEEGGNFYGYTFGSGTRLTVV.